The present T cell receptor (beta chain) was sequenced within a study of long-term antiretroviral therapy in people with HIV. Runs used v3.0 of the immunoSEQ assay and were done at survey level. The repertoire was sequenced with immunoSEQ multiplex PCR; TCRdb's copy has only in-frame clones and lacks some. Among about 39,000 clones listed, about 86% were seen once. Post-ART PBMC samples numbered at least two per donor, and pre-ART ones at least one. V lost 7 bases and J lost 2, with 5 bases in between. This CDR3 has 11 amino acids. The germline gives CDR1 SNHLY, CDR2 FYNNEI. Specimen: unsorted PBMCs, collected just before starting antiretroviral therapy. The TCR comes from a woman under 30 with HIV. The chain recombines TRBV2 with TRBJ2-5; D not certain. CDR3 loop: CASKEQETQYF. The DNA for the CDR3 is TGTGCCAGCAAGGAGCAAGAGACCCAGTACTTC.